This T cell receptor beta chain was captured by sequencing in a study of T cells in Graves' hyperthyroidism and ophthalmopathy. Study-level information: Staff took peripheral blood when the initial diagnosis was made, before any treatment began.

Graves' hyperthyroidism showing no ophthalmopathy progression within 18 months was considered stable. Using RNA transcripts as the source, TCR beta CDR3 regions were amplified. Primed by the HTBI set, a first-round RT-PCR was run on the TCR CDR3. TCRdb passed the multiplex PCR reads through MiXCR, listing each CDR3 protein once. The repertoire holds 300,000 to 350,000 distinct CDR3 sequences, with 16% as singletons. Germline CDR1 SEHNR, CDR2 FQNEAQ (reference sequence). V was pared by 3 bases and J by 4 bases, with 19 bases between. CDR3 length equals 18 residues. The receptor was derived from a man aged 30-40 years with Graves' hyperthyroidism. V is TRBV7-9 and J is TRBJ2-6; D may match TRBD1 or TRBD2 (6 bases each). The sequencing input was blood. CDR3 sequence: CASSFLRWGARGANVLTF. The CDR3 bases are TGTGCCAGCAGCTTCCTCCGGTGGGGGGCGCGAGGGGCCAACGTCCTGACTTTC.